The 10 T cell receptor beta chains below were found in one sample sequenced in a study of OX40 agonist ivuxolimab in advanced cancers. Repertoires were generated with immunoSEQ multiplex PCR, while TCRdb's copy carries only in-frame clones and drops some. The table records over 50,000 clones, 65% to 90% of them present only once. Sequences were derived from CD4+ or CD8+ T cells sorted from blood, sampled in a trial of the OX40 agonist ivuxolimab. These receptors were collected from an adult with an advanced solid tumor such as melanoma, head and neck, liver or kidney cancer.

The J gene is TRBJ1-6, the V gene TRBV29-1; a possible D gene is TRBD1 (5 bases). Per the germline V gene, CDR1 is SQVTM and CDR2 is ANQGSEA. CDR3 size: 13 residues. V lost 6 bases to trimming and J lost 5 bases, with 11 bases between them. The CDR3, as DNA: TGCAGCGTCAGCGGGACGAATAATTCACCCCTCCACTTT. Translation gives CSVSGTNNSPLHF. Full variable domain (missing parts from reference TRBV29-1 and TRBJ1-6): SAVISQKPSRDICQRGTSLTIQCQVDSQVTMMFWYRQQPGQSLTLIATANQGSEATYESGFVIDKFPISRPNLTFSTLTVSNMSPEDSSIYLCSVSGTNNSPLHFGNGTRLTVT.

This clone has more than one count but fewer than ten. The sample holds other DNA sequences that translate to the same CDR3. The chain recombines TRBV29-1 with TRBJ1-2; D remains ambiguous. Per the germline V gene, CDR1 is SQVTM and CDR2 is ANQGSEA. Trimming shortened V by 8 bases and J by 8 bases, and 12 bases separated the two germline ends. The CDR3 is 10 amino acids. This CDR3 reads CSSFAGGYTF. The DNA of the CDR3 is TGCAGCTCTTTCGCCGGGGGCTACACCTTC.

This chain joins TRBV2 and TRBJ2-3; D remains ambiguous. The germline gives CDR1 SNHLY, CDR2 FYNNEI. V lost 7 bases to trimming and J lost 4 bases, with 9 bases between them. The CDR3 extends over 12 amino acids. CDR3 region: CASTVYSDTQYF. CDR3 DNA sequence: TGTGCCAGCACTGTCTATTCAGATACGCAGTATTTT.

The V gene is TRBV19, the J gene TRBJ1-1, with 8 bases aligning to TRBD1. After removal of 3 bases from V and 1 base from J, the junction contained 1 base not matched to a gene. The CDR3 contains 14 residues. CDR1 is LNHDA, CDR2 SQIVND, per germline (reference sequence). In DNA form, the CDR3 reads TGTGCCAGTAGTATTCAGGGGGCGAACACTGAAGCTTTCTTT. It specifies CASSIQGANTEAFF. Filled out from reference TRBV19 and TRBJ1-1, the complete variable domain reads DGGITQSPKYLFRKEGQNVTLSCEQNLNHDAMYWYRQDPGQGLRLIYYSQIVNDFQKGDIAEGYSVSREKKESFPLTVTSAQKNPTAFYLCASSIQGANTEAFFGQGTRLTVV.

The chain combines TRBV5-1 with TRBJ2-5, with D possibly being TRBD2 (6 bases). Trimming took 4 bases from V and 3 from J, leaving 19 bases between them. CDR1 and CDR2 (germline): SGHRS, YFSETQ. The CDR3 spans 16 residues. The CDR3 is CASSPRGGHGEETQYF. CDR3 DNA: TGCGCCAGCAGCCCCCGAGGAGGGCACGGAGAAGAGACCCAGTACTTC.

CDR3 DNA: TGTGCCAGCAGGACTCTAGGTGGCGTCGGCTACACCTTC. It codes for CASRTLGGVGYTF. The rearrangement joins TRBV2 to TRBJ1-2, with D hard to call. This CDR3 region has 13 residues. The V end lost 6 bases, the J end lost 8 bases, and 16 bases lay between the germline ends. Germline-derived CDR1 and CDR2 are SNHLY and FYNNEI.

The chain's CDR3 is CASSEEGAGQGYSPLHF. The CDR3 nucleotides read TGTGCCAGCAGTGAAGAAGGCGCTGGGCAGGGCTATTCACCCCTCCACTTT. V is TRBV6-1 and J is TRBJ1-6; D possibly corresponds to TRBD1 (5 bases). The CDR3 consists of 17 residues. The V gene's germline CDR1 is MNHNS and CDR2 SASEGT. With 1 base removed from V and 8 bases from J, the gap between germline ends came to 18 bases.

The rearrangement joins TRBV6-5 to TRBJ1-5; D is unresolved. CDR3 size: 14 residues. Germline-derived CDR1 and CDR2 are MNHEY and SVGAGI. Trimming removed 7 bases at V and 0 bases at J, with 10 bases between. The CDR3: CASNQDYSNQPQHF. CDR3 nucleotides: TGTGCCAGCAACCAAGATTATAGCAATCAGCCCCAGCATTTT.

The rearrangement uses TRBV6-1 and TRBJ1-5; D gene unclear. The CDR3 sequence is 15 residues long. Deletions cut 4 bases from V and 0 bases from J, with 10 bases between. Germline values: CDR1 MNHNS, CDR2 SASEGT. The CDR3 bases are TGTGCCAGCAGTGCTTTCTCGGGTAGCAATCAGCCCCAGCATTTT. Protein: CASSAFSGSNQPQHF.

The chain employs TRBV5-1 and TRBJ2-3; 9 nucleotides line up with TRBD1. The J segment lost 5 bases and the V segment lost 1 base, leaving 5 bases of the junction unmatched. In germline, CDR1 is SGHRS, CDR2 YFSETQ. The length of the CDR3 is 15 residues. The CDR3 DNA reads as TGCGCCAGCAGCTTGTACAGGGGGCAGGGAGATACGCAGTATTTT. This encodes CASSLYRGQGDTQYF.